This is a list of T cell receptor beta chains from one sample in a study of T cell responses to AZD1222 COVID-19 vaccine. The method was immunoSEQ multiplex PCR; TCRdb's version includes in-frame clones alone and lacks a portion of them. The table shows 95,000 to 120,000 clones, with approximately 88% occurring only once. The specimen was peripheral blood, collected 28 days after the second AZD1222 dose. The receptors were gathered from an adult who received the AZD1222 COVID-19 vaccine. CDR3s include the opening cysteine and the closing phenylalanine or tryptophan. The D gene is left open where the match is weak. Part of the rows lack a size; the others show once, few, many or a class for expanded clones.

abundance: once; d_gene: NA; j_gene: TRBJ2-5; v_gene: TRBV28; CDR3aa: CASSLSPDSQETQYF; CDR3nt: TGTGCCAGCAGTTTATCCCCGGACAGCCAAGAGACCCAGTACTTC
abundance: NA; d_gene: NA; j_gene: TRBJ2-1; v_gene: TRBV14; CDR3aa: CASSQESGMYNEQFF; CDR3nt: TGTGCCAGCAGCCAAGAATCAGGGATGTACAATGAGCAGTTCTTC
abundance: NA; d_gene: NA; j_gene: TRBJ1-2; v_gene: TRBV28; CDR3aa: CASSLRSGTTYGYTF; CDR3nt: TGTGCCAGCAGTTTACGATCCGGGACAACCTATGGCTACACCTTC
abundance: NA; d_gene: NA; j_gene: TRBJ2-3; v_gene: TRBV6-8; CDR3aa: CASNNGVSTDTQYF; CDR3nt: TGTGCCAGCAACAATGGAGTGAGCACAGATACGCAGTATTTT
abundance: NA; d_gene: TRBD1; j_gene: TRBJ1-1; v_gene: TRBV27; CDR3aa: CASFRGQGFSVVTEAFF; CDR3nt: TGTGCCAGCTTTAGGGGACAGGGCTTTTCGGTGGTCACTGAAGCTTTCTTT
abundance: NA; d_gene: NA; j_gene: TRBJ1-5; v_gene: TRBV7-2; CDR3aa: CASSLGVNQPQHF; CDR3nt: TGTGCCAGCAGCTTAGGGGTCAATCAGCCCCAGCATTTT
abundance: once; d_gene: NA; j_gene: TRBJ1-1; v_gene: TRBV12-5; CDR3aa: CASGLGSGHLLNTEAFF; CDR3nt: TGTGCTAGTGGTTTGGGCTCGGGACACCTCTTGAACACTGAAGCTTTCTTT
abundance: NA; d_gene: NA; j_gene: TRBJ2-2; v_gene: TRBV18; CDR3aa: CASSQLLELPGELFF; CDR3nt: TGTGCCAGCTCACAGCTACTAGAGTTGCCCGGGGAGCTGTTTTTT
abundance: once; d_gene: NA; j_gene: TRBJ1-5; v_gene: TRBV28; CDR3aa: CASRTMGQPQHF; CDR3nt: TGTGCCAGCCGGACGATGGGTCAGCCCCAGCATTTT
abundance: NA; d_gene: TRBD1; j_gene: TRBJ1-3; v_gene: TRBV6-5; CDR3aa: CASSYGTEGNTIYF; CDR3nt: TGTGCCAGCAGTTACGGGACAGAAGGAAACACCATATATTTT
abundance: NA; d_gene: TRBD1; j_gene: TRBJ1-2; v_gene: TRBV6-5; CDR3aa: CASSTNGQGRSYTF; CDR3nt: TGTGCCAGCAGTACAAATGGACAGGGCCGGAGCTACACCTTC
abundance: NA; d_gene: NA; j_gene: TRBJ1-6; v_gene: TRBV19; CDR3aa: CAASPRGRTNSPLHF; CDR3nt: TGTGCCGCGTCCCCCAGGGGACGGACTAATTCACCCCTCCACTTT
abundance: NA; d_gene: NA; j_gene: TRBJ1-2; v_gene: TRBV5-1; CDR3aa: CASSPNRPNYGYTF; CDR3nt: TGCGCCAGCAGCCCTAATAGGCCGAACTATGGCTACACCTTC
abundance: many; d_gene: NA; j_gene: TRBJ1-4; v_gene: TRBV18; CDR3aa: CASSPPNRAGREKLFF; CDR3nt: TGTGCCAGCTCACCACCAAACCGGGCCGGAAGGGAAAAACTGTTTTTT
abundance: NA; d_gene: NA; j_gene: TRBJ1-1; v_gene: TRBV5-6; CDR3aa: CASSLGWGQGMNTEAFF; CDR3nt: TGTGCCAGCAGCTTGGGGTGGGGGCAGGGGATGAACACTGAAGCTTTCTTT
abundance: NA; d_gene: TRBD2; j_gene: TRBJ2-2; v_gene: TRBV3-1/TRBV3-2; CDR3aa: CASSPMRASGLRTGELFF; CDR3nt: TGTGCCAGCAGCCCAATGAGGGCTAGCGGGTTGCGCACCGGGGAGCTGTTTTTT
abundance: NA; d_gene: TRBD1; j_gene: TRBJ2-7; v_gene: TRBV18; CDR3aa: CASSPTSGTGYEQYF; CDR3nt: TGTGCCAGCTCACCAACCTCCGGGACAGGCTACGAGCAGTACTTC
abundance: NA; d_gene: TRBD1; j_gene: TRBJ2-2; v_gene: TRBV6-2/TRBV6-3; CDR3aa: CASSWGQRDTGELFF; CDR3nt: TGTGCCAGCAGTTGGGGACAGAGGGACACCGGGGAGCTGTTTTTT
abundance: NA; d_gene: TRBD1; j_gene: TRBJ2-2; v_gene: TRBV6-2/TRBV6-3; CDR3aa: CASSYERQGNTGELFF; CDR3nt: TGTGCCAGCAGTTACGAGAGACAGGGGAACACCGGGGAGCTGTTTTTT
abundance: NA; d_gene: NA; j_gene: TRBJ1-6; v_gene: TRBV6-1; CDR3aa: CASSDLTESPLHF; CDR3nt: TGTGCCAGCAGTGATCTCACGGAGTCACCCCTCCACTTT
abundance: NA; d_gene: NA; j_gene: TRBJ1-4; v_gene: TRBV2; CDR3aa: CASSEVVTVDEKLFF; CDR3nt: TGTGCCAGCAGTGAGGTAGTAACAGTGGATGAAAAACTGTTTTTT
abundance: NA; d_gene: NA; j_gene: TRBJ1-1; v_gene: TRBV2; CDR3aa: CASRDTAPNTEAFF; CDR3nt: TGTGCCAGCAGGGACACAGCACCGAACACTGAAGCTTTCTTT
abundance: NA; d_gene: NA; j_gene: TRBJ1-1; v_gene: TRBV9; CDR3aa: CASSQRSGLTEAFF; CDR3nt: TGTGCCAGCAGCCAAAGATCAGGGCTCACTGAAGCTTTCTTT
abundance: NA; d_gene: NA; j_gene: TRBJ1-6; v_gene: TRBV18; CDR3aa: CASSPPAGAGNSPLHF; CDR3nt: TGTGCCAGCTCACCCCCGGCGGGGGCGGGTAATTCACCCCTCCACTTT
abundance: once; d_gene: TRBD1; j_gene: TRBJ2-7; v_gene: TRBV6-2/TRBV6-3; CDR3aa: CASSYGTGGWEQYF; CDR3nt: TGTGCCAGCAGTTACGGGACAGGGGGCTGGGAGCAGTACTTC
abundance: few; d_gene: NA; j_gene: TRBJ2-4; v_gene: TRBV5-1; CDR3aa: CASSNQGLENIQYF; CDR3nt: TGCGCCAGCAGCAACCAGGGGTTGGAAAACATTCAGTACTTC
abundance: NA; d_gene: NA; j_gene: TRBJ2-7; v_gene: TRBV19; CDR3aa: CASSIDVRRGDAYEQYF; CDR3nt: TGTGCCAGTAGTATAGACGTCCGGCGCGGGGACGCGTACGAGCAGTACTTC
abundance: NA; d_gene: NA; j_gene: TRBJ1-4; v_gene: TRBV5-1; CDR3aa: CASSPPGAEKLFF; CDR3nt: TGCGCCAGCAGCCCCCCGGGAGCAGAAAAACTGTTTTTT
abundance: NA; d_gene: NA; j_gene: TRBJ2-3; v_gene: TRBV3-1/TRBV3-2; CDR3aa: CASSPTETTQYF; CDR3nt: TGTGCCAGCAGCCCCACGGAGACGACGCAGTATTTT
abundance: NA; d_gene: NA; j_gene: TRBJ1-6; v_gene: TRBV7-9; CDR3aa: CASSPPRSSINSPLHF; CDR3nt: TGTGCCAGCAGCCCGCCGCGAAGCTCGATTAATTCACCCCTCCACTTT
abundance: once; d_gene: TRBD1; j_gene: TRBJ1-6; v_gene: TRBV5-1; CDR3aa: CASSFTGGKDSPLHF; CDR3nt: TGCGCCAGCAGCTTCACAGGGGGTAAGGATTCACCCCTCCACTTT
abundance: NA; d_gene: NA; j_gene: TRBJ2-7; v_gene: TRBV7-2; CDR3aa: CASSQSAATSYEQYF; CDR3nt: TGTGCCAGCAGCCAGTCAGCGGCCACATCCTACGAGCAGTACTTC
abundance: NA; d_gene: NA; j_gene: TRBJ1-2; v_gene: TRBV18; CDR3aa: CASSPGAQGNDGYTF; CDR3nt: TGTGCCAGCTCACCAGGGGCTCAGGGGAATGATGGCTACACCTTC
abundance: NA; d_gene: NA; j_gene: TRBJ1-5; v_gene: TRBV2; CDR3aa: CASSPDGTSGYSNQPQHF; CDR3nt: TGTGCCAGCAGCCCGGATGGGACCTCTGGGTATAGCAATCAGCCCCAGCATTTT
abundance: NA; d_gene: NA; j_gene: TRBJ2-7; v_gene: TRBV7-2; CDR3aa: CASSLSRDGEQYF; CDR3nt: TGTGCCAGCAGCTTATCCAGGGACGGGGAGCAGTACTTC
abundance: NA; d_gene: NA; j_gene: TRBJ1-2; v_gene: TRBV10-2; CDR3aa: CASSRDANYGYTF; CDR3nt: TGCGCCAGCAGTCGGGACGCCAACTATGGCTACACCTTC
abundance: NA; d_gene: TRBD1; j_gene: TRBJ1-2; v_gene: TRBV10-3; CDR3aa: CAIRGTGTVGYTF; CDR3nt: TGTGCCATCAGGGGGACAGGGACAGTTGGCTACACCTTC
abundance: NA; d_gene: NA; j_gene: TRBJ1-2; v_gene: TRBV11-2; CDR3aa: CASSLVGGNYGYTF; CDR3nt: TGTGCCAGCAGCCTCGTGGGGGGTAACTATGGCTACACCTTC
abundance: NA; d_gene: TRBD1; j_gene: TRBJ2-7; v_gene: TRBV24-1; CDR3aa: CATSDVTGVHEQYF; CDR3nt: TGTGCCACCAGTGATGTGACAGGGGTCCACGAGCAGTACTTC
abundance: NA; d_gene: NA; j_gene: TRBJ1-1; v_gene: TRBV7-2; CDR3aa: CASSLEGGRAEAFF; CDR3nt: TGTGCCAGCAGCTTAGAAGGGGGGCGCGCTGAAGCTTTCTTT
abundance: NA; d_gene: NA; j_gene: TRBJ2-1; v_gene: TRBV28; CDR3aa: CASSPGTALSYNEQFF; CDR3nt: TGTGCCAGCAGTCCCGGGACGGCTCTCTCCTACAATGAGCAGTTCTTC
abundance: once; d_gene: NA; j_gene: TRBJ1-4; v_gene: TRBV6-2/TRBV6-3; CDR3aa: CASSGETNEKLFF; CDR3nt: TGTGCCAGCAGCGGGGAGACAAATGAAAAACTGTTTTTT
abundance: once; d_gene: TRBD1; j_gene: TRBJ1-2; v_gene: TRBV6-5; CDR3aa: CASSRHTGGGGYTF; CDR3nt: TGTGCCAGCAGTCGCCACACAGGGGGGGGTGGCTACACCTTC
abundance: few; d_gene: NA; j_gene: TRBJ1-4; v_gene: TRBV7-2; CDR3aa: CASSSTATANEKLFF; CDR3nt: TGTGCCAGCAGCTCTACAGCCACAGCTAATGAAAAACTGTTTTTT
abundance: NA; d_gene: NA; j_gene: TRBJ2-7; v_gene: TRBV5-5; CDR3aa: CASSPAAPSSYEQYF; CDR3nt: TGTGCCAGCAGCCCGGCGGCACCTAGCTCCTACGAGCAGTACTTC
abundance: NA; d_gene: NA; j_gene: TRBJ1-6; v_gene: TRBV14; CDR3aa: CASSQVGTTPLHF; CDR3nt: TGTGCCAGCAGCCAAGTAGGGACTACACCCCTCCACTTT
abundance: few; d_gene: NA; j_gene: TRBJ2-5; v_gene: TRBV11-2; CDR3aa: CASSHGVNHGKQETQYF; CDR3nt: TGTGCCAGCAGCCACGGGGTAAATCACGGAAAACAAGAGACCCAGTACTTC
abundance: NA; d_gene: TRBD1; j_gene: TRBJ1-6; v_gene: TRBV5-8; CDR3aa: CASSAGTGAGYNSPLHF; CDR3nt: TGTGCCAGCAGCGCAGGGACAGGGGCCGGCTATAATTCACCCCTCCACTTT
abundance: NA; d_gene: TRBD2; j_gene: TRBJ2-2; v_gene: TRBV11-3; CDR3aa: CASSPGLAGTGELFF; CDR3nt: TGTGCCAGCAGTCCGGGACTAGCCGGGACCGGGGAGCTGTTTTTT
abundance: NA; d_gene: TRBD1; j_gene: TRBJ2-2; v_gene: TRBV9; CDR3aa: CASSARVGTENTGELFF; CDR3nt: TGTGCCAGCAGCGCCCGGGTGGGGACAGAGAACACCGGGGAGCTGTTTTTT
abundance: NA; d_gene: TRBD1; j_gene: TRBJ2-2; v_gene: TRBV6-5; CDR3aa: CATLGTGGNTGELFF; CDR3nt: TGTGCCACGCTAGGGACAGGGGGTAACACCGGGGAGCTGTTTTTT